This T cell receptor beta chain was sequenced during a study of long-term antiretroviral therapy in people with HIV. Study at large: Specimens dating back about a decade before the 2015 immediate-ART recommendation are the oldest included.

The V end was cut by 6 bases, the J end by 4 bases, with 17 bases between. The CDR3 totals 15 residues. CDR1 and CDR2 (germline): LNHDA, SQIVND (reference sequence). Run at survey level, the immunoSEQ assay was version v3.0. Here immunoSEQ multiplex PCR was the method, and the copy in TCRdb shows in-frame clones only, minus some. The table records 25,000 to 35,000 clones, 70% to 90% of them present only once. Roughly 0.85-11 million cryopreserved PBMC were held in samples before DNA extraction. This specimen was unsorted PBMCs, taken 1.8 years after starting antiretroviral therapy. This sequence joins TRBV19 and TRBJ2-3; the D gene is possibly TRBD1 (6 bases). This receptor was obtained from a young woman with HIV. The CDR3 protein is CASSKTGFAADTQYF. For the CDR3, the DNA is TGTGCCAGTAGCAAAACAGGGTTTGCGGCAGATACGCAGTATTTT.